Presented here are 17 T cell receptor beta chains from one specimen sequenced in a study of regulatory T cells in long-lasting Graves disease. As to time point: persistent/refractory GD, antithyroid drugs over 5 years with positive TRAb. Scientists built the TCR library using RNA that was extracted from PBMCs. Construction of TCR beta libraries relied on iRepertoire HTBI primers and on Arm-PCR targeting CDR3 regions. From the multiplex PCR reads, TCRdb called clonotypes with MiXCR, one entry per CDR3 protein. The sample holds roughly 400,000 distinct CDR3 sequences, under 25% seen once. The specimen was peripheral blood mononuclear cells (PBMCs), collected when the disease was refractory, from a patient treated with antithyroid drugs. These receptors were taken from a female donor with Graves disease.

The table lists this clonotype with a few counts. The V gene is TRBV7-9, the J gene TRBJ2-2; D is possibly TRBD1 or TRBD2 (6 bases each). Trimming took off 5 bases at V and 6 bases at J, with 19 bases between the two ends. CDR3 length equals 16 residues. Germline V gene data show CDR1 as SEHNR and CDR2 as FQNEAQ (reference sequence). The CDR3, as DNA: TGTGCCAGCAGCCCTCCGGGGGCCGGAGTGCCCGGGGAGCTGTTTTTT. Encoded protein: CASSPPGAGVPGELFF.

This clonotype occurred many times. The chain has TRBV2 and TRBJ2-7; perhaps TRBD2 as D (5 bases). CDR1 and CDR2 from the germline V gene are SNHLY and FYNNEI. The CDR3 runs 14 residues. V was clipped by 4 bases and J by 3 bases, with 13 bases between them. CDR3: CASSVGGLNYEQYF. CDR3 coding DNA: TGTGCCAGCAGTGTCGGAGGCCTCAACTACGAGCAGTACTTC.

There are many counts of this clonotype. Sequence at one end of the junction differs from germline and may be a read error. The genes are TRBV6-2 or TRBV6-3 and TRBJ1-1; D is unresolved. Germline V gene data show CDR1 as MNHEY and CDR2 as SVGEGT. This CDR3 has 13 amino acids. The CDR3 bases are TGTGCCAGTAGTTACCCCAAGGGCTCTGAAGCTTTCTTT. Its translation is CASSYPKGSEAFF.

This clonotype appeared many times. The V and J genes are TRBV28 and TRBJ2-5; TRBD2 matches at 10 bases. J was trimmed by 3 bases and V by 3 bases; bases with no gene match: 10. CDR1 and CDR2 from the germline V gene are MDHEN and SYDVKM. The CDR3 runs 17 residues. The CDR3 sequence is CASSFLTSGQSEETQYF. DNA of the CDR3: TGTGCCAGCAGTTTCTTGACTAGCGGGCAGTCCGAAGAGACCCAGTACTTC.

This clonotype was observed at least ten times. The V call is TRBV28, the J call TRBJ1-2; D is perhaps TRBD1 (5 bases). The V gene lost 3 bases and the J gene lost 9 bases, with 17 bases spanning the gap. The CDR3 has 14 amino acids. CDR1 and CDR2 (germline): MDHEN, SYDVKM. The CDR3 spells CASSFGANRGSYTF. The CDR3 DNA sequence: TGTGCCAGCAGTTTTGGGGCCAACCGGGGGAGCTACACCTTC.

This clonotype was recorded at least ten times. The chain links TRBV3-1 to TRBJ2-7, with a tentative D call TRBD2 (5 bases). This CDR3 is built from 13 residues. Trimming cost V 3 bases and J 5 bases, with 11 bases left between them. Germline-derived CDR1 and CDR2 are LGHDT and YNNKEL (reference sequence). CDR3 coding DNA: TGTGCCAGCAGCCATCTTTACGGGGACGAGCAGTACTTC. Translation gives CASSHLYGDEQYF.

This clonotype was counted ten times or more. The V call is TRBV7-9, the J call TRBJ2-7, with D perhaps given as TRBD1 or TRBD2 (5 bases each). The germline gives CDR1 SEHNR, CDR2 FQNEAQ (reference sequence). The V gene lost 1 base and the J gene lost 4 bases, with 8 bases spanning the gap. This CDR3 region has 13 residues. This CDR3 is CASSLEWGYEQYF. CDR3 bases: TGTGCCAGCAGCTTAGAATGGGGGTACGAGCAGTACTTC.

This clonotype has only a few counts. This sequence joins TRBV6-1 and TRBJ2-7, with D possibly being TRBD1 (6 bases). Germline V gene data show CDR1 as MNHNS and CDR2 as SASEGT. The CDR3 is 14 amino acids. Between the trimmed V and J ends, which lost 5 bases and 3 bases, there was a span of 14 bases. The DNA for the CDR3 is TGTGCCAGCAGTCAAACAACAGGGAGCTACGAGCAGTACTTC. Amino acid sequence: CASSQTTGSYEQYF.

This clonotype was recorded once. CDR3 nucleotide sequence: TGTGCCAGCAGCTTAGAAGCGGGAGGGCCCCACGAGCAGTACTTC. This encodes CASSLEAGGPHEQYF. The gene calls are TRBV11-2 and TRBJ2-7, with TRBD2 identical over 10 bases. CDR3 length: 15 amino acids. The V gene's germline CDR1 is SGHAT and CDR2 FQNNGV. J gave up 5 bases and V 0 bases, and 4 bases lay outside the gene matches.

The genes are TRBV28 and TRBJ2-1, with a tentative D call TRBD2 (6 bases). Trimming left V 3 bases short and J 9 bases short, with 15 bases between. The germline V gene encodes CDR1 MDHEN and CDR2 SYDVKM. This CDR3 spans 14 amino acids. Here the CDR3 DNA reads TGTGCCAGCAGTTTTATTGGGCGGGATCTTGAGCAGTTCTTC. Translated, it gives CASSFIGRDLEQFF.

In its sample, this clonotype was seen many times. This chain uses TRBV27 with TRBJ1-1; D uncertain. Trimming cost V 2 bases and J 4 bases, with 14 bases left between them. The CDR3 runs 15 residues. CDR1 MNHEY and CDR2 SMNVEV come from the germline V gene (reference sequence). In nucleotides, the CDR3 is TGTGCCAGCAGTTTAGGACTTTCTGGGATCACTGAAGCTTTCTTT. Its protein product is CASSLGLSGITEAFF.

This clonotype showed up many times. This rearrangement joins TRBV27 to TRBJ1-1; D is uncertain. This CDR3 has 15 amino acids. The germline V and J ends were trimmed by 6 bases and 0 bases, with 14 bases remaining between them. Germline values: CDR1 MNHEY, CDR2 SMNVEV (reference sequence). In DNA form, the CDR3 reads TGTGCCAGCAGCCTCAGAAAAATGATGAACACTGAAGCTTTCTTT. It translates to CASSLRKMMNTEAFF.

This rearrangement joins TRBV19 to TRBJ1-1; 11 bases align to TRBD1. The CDR3 spans 15 residues. The V gene's germline CDR1 is LNHDA and CDR2 SQIVND (reference sequence). V lost 5 bases to trimming and J lost 5 bases; unmatched junction nucleotides: 7. The CDR3 sequence: CASSAGQGAVTEAFF. The CDR3 nucleotides are TGTGCCAGTAGTGCTGGACAGGGGGCAGTAACTGAAGCTTTCTTT.

This clonotype was picked up one time. This chain uses TRBV13 with TRBJ2-7, with D perhaps being TRBD1 or TRBD2 (5 bases each). CDR3 size: 15 residues. The V gene's germline CDR1 is PRHDT and CDR2 FYEKMQ (reference sequence). V was trimmed by 5 bases and J by 5 bases, leaving 19 bases between them. The CDR3 coding sequence is TGTGCCAGCAGCCCCAGTCGTACCAGGGAGCACGAGCAGTACTTC. Residues: CASSPSRTREHEQYF.

This chain links TRBV28 with TRBJ2-4; D is ambiguous. V shed 3 bases and J shed 2 bases, with 5 bases lying between them. This CDR3 contains 13 residues. From germline, CDR1 is MDHEN and CDR2 SYDVKM. CDR3 amino acids: CASSLAPKNIQYF. The DNA for the CDR3 is TGTGCCAGCAGTTTGGCACCCAAAAACATTCAGTACTTC. The full variable domain, its missing parts supplied by reference TRBV28 and TRBJ2-4, is DVKVTQSSRYLVKRTGEKVFLECVQDMDHENMFWYRQDPGLGLRLIYFSYDVKMKEKGDIPEGYSVSREKKERFSLILESASTNQTSMYLCASSLAPKNIQYFGAGTRLSVL.

This clonotype occurred a few times. The rearrangement links TRBV3-1 to TRBJ2-7; TRBD2 matches at 13 bases. Per germline, CDR1 LGHDT and CDR2 YNNKEL (reference sequence). The CDR3 is made up of 17 amino acids. The V segment lost 3 bases and the J segment 3 bases; nucleotides outside the gene matches: 8. The chain's CDR3 is CASSHRGLAGRIYEQYF. As DNA, the CDR3 is TGTGCCAGCAGCCACCGGGGACTAGCGGGAAGGATCTACGAGCAGTACTTC.

This clonotype has more than one count but fewer than ten. A much larger clone is a single base away; this may be a read error. The conserved closing phenylalanine or tryptophan is absent in this CDR3, likely reflecting a read error. The chain is built from TRBV6-1 and TRBJ1-2; D gene ambiguous. The V end lost 7 bases, the J end lost 8 bases, and 8 bases lay between the germline ends. The germline CDR1 and CDR2 sequences are MNHNS and SASEGT. This CDR3 has 10 amino acids. This chain's CDR3 is CASKREGYTS. CDR3 DNA: TGTGCCAGCAAGAGGGAGGGCTACACCTCC.